This record looks at one TCR beta chain sequence and its context. The sample holds one count of this clone. Its binding antigen is unknown. It has no much larger one-base neighbor in the sample; base qualities were not kept. The library relied on the immunoSEQ multiplex PCR assay. A mixture of 60 forward primers for TCR Vbeta segments and 13 reverse primers for TCR Jbeta segments was used in the multiplex PCR. The CDR3 region of rearranged TCR beta genes was amplified from genomic DNA by a multiplex PCR assay. The Illumina HiSeq System was used to sequence the amplified TCR beta libraries as 87-base-pair reads. Under the source paper's analysis protocol: In a later analysis, tens of millions of unique TCR beta chains were counted across the 650 to 750 repertoires, and around 11 million of these chains were shared by at least two donors. To remove PCR and sequencing errors, raw reads were error-corrected and collapsed into unique sequences using a nearest-neighbor algorithm that merged closely related sequences. Alignment of CDR3 sequences to IMGT reference sequences was used to assign V, D and J gene segments. For a sequence to be retained, a match of at least six nucleotides was required to both a V gene segment and a J gene segment. A rearrangement counted as productive if the CDR3 had no stop codons and remained in frame with V and J, and every other rearrangement counted as non-productive. CDR3 was defined by IMGT convention, running from the second conserved V-encoded cysteine to the conserved J-encoded phenylalanine. The earlier analysis of 587 of the donors excluded any sequence lacking an unambiguous match to a single V gene segment. An earlier analysis of 450 to 650 of the donors called V segments functional above 56.7% productive rearrangements and segregating when the between-donor standard deviation exceeded 5%. A statistical classification framework was built for diagnosing cytomegalovirus status from the catalog of TCR beta chain sequences. V and J gene assignment, in a later analysis, came from comparing TCR nucleotide sequences with IMGT/GENE-DB human TR gene sequences. In a later analysis, CDR3 sequences and most-parsimonious VDJ recombination scenarios were assigned using the TCRdist pipeline. In a later analysis, each TCR beta chain was defined by its CDR3 amino acid sequence together with its V-gene family, and reads without a unique V-gene family were excluded. In a later analysis, a few hundred highly shared, low-generation-probability nucleotide sequences were removed to address suspected cross-contamination and a sequencing artifact. In a later analysis, a clonal expansion index for each public chain was calculated from normalized within-repertoire ranks of inferred template counts. Generation probabilities in a later analysis came from a VDJ recombination model fitted to out-of-frame rearrangements, and those results were checked against IGoR. In a later analysis, TCR-TCR, TCR-HLA and TCR-CMV co-occurrence was scored with hypergeometric tests, and a repertoire-size bias correction was applied to TCR pairs. False discovery rates were estimated in a later analysis by permuting HLA or CMV assignments 20 times. In a later analysis, co-occurring TCRs were grouped using DBSCAN, with TCRdist sequence similarity added in when clustering inside HLA-allele-positive subsets. For co-occurrence clustering, repertoires with fewer than 30,000 or more than 120,000 public chains were excluded, along with a handful of repertoires with anomalous nucleotide sharing. TCRdb retrieved this table from immuneACCESS and kept in-frame rearrangements only. Not all clones are present; in checked studies, unresolved V genes account for under half, and no reason is known for the remainder. D and trimming come from the DNA, and the V and J calls and clone size come from that table. This sample holds 80,000 to 100,000 clones; 81% were observed only once. The ten largest clonotypes hold approximately 1.3% of the sample.

The data derive from a study of cytomegalovirus exposure and HLA in healthy donors (dated by TCRdb to about 2017). Notes on the research overall: An earlier analysis of roughly 570 of the donors reported about 300 Gb of sequence data and around 120 million unique TCR beta sequences obtained from about 200 million T cells. Among over 350 genotyped donors of the cohort, an average of about 240,000 unique TCR beta nucleotide sequences were sequenced per donor, roughly 20% of them non-productive. Rather than drawing on any new phenotypic data, the later analysis identified candidate immune exposures from TCR beta sequences and the way those sequences occurred across donors. Of the 398 genotyped donors, about 84% fell in the genetic ancestry cluster associated with self-reported Caucasian donors. An early release that covered more than 550 HLA-typed donors contained about 300 gigabases of sequencing data and tens of millions of unique TCR sequences. The study was designed to test whether signatures of past pathogen exposure could be identified by cataloging public T cell receptors. An earlier analysis of 587 of the donors applied high-throughput TCR beta sequencing to assess whether each TCR beta V gene segment acted as functional or pseudogenic. HLA typing covered class I and class II loci at four-digit resolution. Using immunosequencing, the study profiled T cell repertoires from fewer than 700 subjects and related those repertoires to cytomegalovirus serostatus. Because of strong linkage in the cohort, roughly five DR-DQ haplotypes were treated as single units for association and clustering. In a later analysis, previously published TCR beta repertoires from 600 to 850 donors were re-analyzed and high-resolution HLA genotyping was added so that TCR occurrence patterns could be studied. The number of donors typed differed by locus, with roughly 620-630 for A, B, C, DRB1 and DQB1, 522 for DQA1, 600 to 610 for DPA1, and over 400 for DPB1. To predict cytomegalovirus infection status, the study brought together high-throughput TCR immunosequencing, statistical association of individual TCRs with disease status, and machine learning. Donor age, sex, ethnicity and CMV serostatus were compiled alongside the repertoire data. Along with the 666-subject first cohort, a separate validation cohort of 120 different subjects was used. Every repertoire in the discovery cohort had been generated on one and the same sequencing platform. Genome-wide SNP genotypes for about 55% of the roughly 670 donors were used in a later genetic analysis, which treated that subset as a discovery cohort.

Including the terminal cysteine and phenylalanine, the CDR3 comprises 12 residues. The CDR3 DNA has 36 bases and is translated from base 1. V and J lose 2 bases and 14 bases, and a span of 14 bases separates them. The cohort was made up of approximately 670 healthy bone marrow donors. At the time of sampling, all cohort members were nominally healthy, though unrecorded immune exposures were likely present. The donor tested CMV seronegative, placing the donor among the 350 to 400 seronegative members of the cohort. A peripheral blood sample was provided by each donor, and peripheral blood mononuclear cells were used for TCR beta sequencing. Genomic DNA was extracted from the blood cell samples with the Qiagen DNeasy Blood Extraction Kit. Broader findings and caveats from the paper: A later analysis associated roughly 17,000 TCR beta sequences with specific HLA alleles at a false discovery rate of 0.05. In this cohort, only TCR beta chains were sequenced, and detectable features were limited by the absence of alpha or paired-chain data. Most CMV-associated TCR beta chains appeared to be HLA-restricted in a later analysis, and the HLA associations seemed to be driven largely by CMV exposure. In a later analysis, several top co-occurrence clusters were reported to appear linked to parvovirus B19, influenza, CMV and Epstein-Barr virus. Most TCR sequences were seen in very few donors, while some public TCRs were found in many individuals. Strong co-occurrence of HLA alleles, especially DR and DQ, made assigning TCR associations to individual alleles difficult. V-gene and J-gene trimming of TCR beta chains was associated with a missense DCLRE1C variant in a later genetic analysis, and the association was replicated in an independent cohort. Some 15 rarely observed V segments, including chromosome 9 orphons, were excluded from the earlier analysis of approximately 500 of the donors because counts were too low. A further reported finding was that TCR beta sequences accurately predicted the HLA-A and HLA-B alleles for most subjects in the first cohort. Correlated functional status among segregating V segments might reflect linkage disequilibrium, but an unknown experimental factor could not be ruled out. In both the original and validation cohorts, the classifier was reported to diagnose cytomegalovirus status with high specificity and sensitivity. Compared with equally common non-associated chains, HLA-associated TCR beta chains in a later analysis were more clonally expanded and had lower generation probabilities. A few of the identified cytomegalovirus-associated TCR beta chains were confirmed in vitro to be specific for cytomegalovirus antigens. According to a later analysis, TCR association rates differed among HLA loci, with DRB1 alleles showing the most associated TCRs and HLA-C alleles showing the fewest. It was suggested by the authors that the approach could potentially be generalized to other disease states and immunological phenotypes. Immune exposure information for the cohort was limited to CMV serostatus. A group of highly shared sequence variants was considered likely to be a technical artifact of the sequencing pipeline. Roughly uniform sequencing depth across donors was assumed in presence/absence analyses, although this assumption may not hold. A later genetic analysis reported fewer N-insertions in productive TCRs among donors in an Asian-associated ancestry cluster than the roughly 640-donor mean. Some IMGT-functional V segments, including TRBV6-2 and TRBV6-3, could not be told apart with the 87-base-pair reads, so those segments were excluded. In the study, roughly 160 TCR beta chains were listed as associated with cytomegalovirus. In an earlier analysis of about 550 of the donors, most TCR beta V segments were observed in productive rearrangements about 90% or about 30% of the time, broadly matching IMGT annotations. Because HLA typing was unavailable for some donors at each locus, only the typed subset was used in association tests.

Here the chain combines TRBV5-3 and TRBJ2-1; a tentative D match to TRBD2 spans 6 bases. TRBV5-3 is sorted into the ORF group, with uncertain function. Material: PBMCs. The sequence was obtained from a man aged 40-49 years in good health and CMV-seronegative. The CDR3 protein sequence reads: CARSFSRDSEFF. The nucleotides are TGTGCCAGAAGCTTCTCCCGGGACTCAGAGTTCTTC.